This is a list of T cell receptor beta chains from one sample in a study of T cell repertoires in cytomegalovirus infection. MiXCR was run by TCRdb on the reads, yielding one entry per CDR3 protein. Counted here are 150,000 to 200,000 distinct CDR3 sequences, roughly 30% occurring once; the ten biggest clones make up approximately 31%. The material sequenced was PBMCs. These receptors were taken from a human donor in good health (CMV status not recorded). Some clones in this sample may be carry-over from other donors' samples. The CDR3 runs from the conserved cysteine through the conserved F or W. Fields, in order: D gene, V gene, clone size, J gene, CDR3 DNA, CDR3 protein. A D gene is named only where the DNA matches it firmly. Size tells how often a clone was seen (once, few, many) or the class of an expanded clone, and some rows leave it out.

d_gene: TRBD1; v_gene: TRBV6-6; abundance: few; j_gene: TRBJ1-4; CDR3nt: TGTGCCAGCAGTTACGGGGACAGGAGAAATGAAAAACTGTTTTTT; CDR3aa: CASSYGDRRNEKLFF
d_gene: TRBD1; v_gene: TRBV7-2; abundance: many; j_gene: TRBJ1-1; CDR3nt: TGTGCCAGCAGCTTAGACAGGGGGAACACTGAAGCTTTCTTT; CDR3aa: CASSLDRGNTEAFF
d_gene: TRBD2; v_gene: TRBV14; abundance: .; j_gene: TRBJ2-7; CDR3nt: TGTGCCAGCGGTCCAGCGGGGGGTAATCCCCCCTACGAGCAGTACTTC; CDR3aa: CASGPAGGNPPYEQYF
d_gene: .; v_gene: TRBV6-6; abundance: few; j_gene: TRBJ2-5; CDR3nt: TGTGCCAGCAGTTACTGGCAGGAGACCCAGTACTTC; CDR3aa: CASSYWQETQYF
d_gene: .; v_gene: TRBV7-2; abundance: many; j_gene: TRBJ2-3; CDR3nt: TGTGCCAGCAGCTTAAGACCCTACACAGATACGCAGTATTTT; CDR3aa: CASSLRPYTDTQYF
d_gene: TRBD2; v_gene: TRBV3-1; abundance: .; j_gene: TRBJ2-1; CDR3nt: TGTGCCAGCAGCCAAGATCTTATCGGACTAGCGGGGGACAATGAGCAGTTCTTC; CDR3aa: CASSQDLIGLAGDNEQFF
d_gene: TRBD1; v_gene: TRBV12-3/TRBV12-4; abundance: few; j_gene: TRBJ1-2; CDR3nt: TGTGCCAGCACGCCGGGACAGGATACTGGGGGCTACACCTTC; CDR3aa: CASTPGQDTGGYTF
d_gene: TRBD2; v_gene: TRBV6-6; abundance: .; j_gene: TRBJ2-5; CDR3nt: TGTGCCAGCAGTTACGCGTCGGGGGGGCGAGAGACCCAGTACTTC; CDR3aa: CASSYASGGRETQYF
d_gene: .; v_gene: TRBV7-2; abundance: few; j_gene: TRBJ1-1; CDR3nt: TGTGCCAGCAGCTTAGGTGGGTCGCAAGCTTTCTTT; CDR3aa: CASSLGGSQAFF
d_gene: .; v_gene: TRBV7-2; abundance: many; j_gene: TRBJ1-6; CDR3nt: TGTGCCAGCAGCTTAGCGAGTACAAGCGACCCCCTCCACTTT; CDR3aa: CASSLASTSDPLHF
d_gene: TRBD1; v_gene: TRBV11-1; abundance: few; j_gene: TRBJ2-3; CDR3nt: TGTGCCAGCAGCTTAGTATCCGGGACAGCTGACACAGATACGCAGTATTTT; CDR3aa: CASSLVSGTADTDTQYF
d_gene: .; v_gene: TRBV11-2; abundance: few; j_gene: TRBJ1-1; CDR3nt: TGTGCCAGCAGCTTATGGAACAGTCTCATGAACACTGAAGCTTTCTTT; CDR3aa: CASSLWNSLMNTEAFF
d_gene: .; v_gene: TRBV19; abundance: .; j_gene: TRBJ1-1; CDR3nt: TGTGCCAGTAACGATCCCGCCAGGGCGAACACTGAAGCTTTCTTT; CDR3aa: CASNDPARANTEAFF
d_gene: .; v_gene: TRBV7-2; abundance: .; j_gene: TRBJ1-2; CDR3nt: TGTGCCAGCAGCTTAGACAGCGTCACGGTCTCCTATGGCTACACCTTC; CDR3aa: CASSLDSVTVSYGYTF
d_gene: TRBD2; v_gene: TRBV7-2; abundance: many; j_gene: TRBJ2-1; CDR3nt: TGTGCCAGCAGCTCTAGCGGGGGCCACAATGAGCAGTTCTTC; CDR3aa: CASSSSGGHNEQFF
d_gene: .; v_gene: TRBV2; abundance: .; j_gene: TRBJ1-6; CDR3nt: TGTGCCAGCAGTACCAGATCCGGAGGAAATTCACCCCTCCACTTT; CDR3aa: CASSTRSGGNSPLHF
d_gene: TRBD1; v_gene: TRBV7-2; abundance: .; j_gene: TRBJ2-7; CDR3nt: TGTGCCAGCAGCTTTAGAGGAATGGGACAGGGGCTCTACGAGCAGTACTTC; CDR3aa: CASSFRGMGQGLYEQYF
d_gene: .; v_gene: TRBV7-9; abundance: many; j_gene: TRBJ2-3; CDR3nt: TGTGCCAGCAGTCGTAGCGGAACCTCCGTTGGGGCAGATACGCAGTATTTT; CDR3aa: CASSRSGTSVGADTQYF
d_gene: TRBD2; v_gene: TRBV7-3; abundance: few; j_gene: TRBJ2-5; CDR3nt: TGTGCCAGCAGCCCTGGGGCGGGGGGCATGAGAATGGAGACCCAGTACTTC; CDR3aa: CASSPGAGGMRMETQYF
d_gene: TRBD2; v_gene: TRBV7-2; abundance: many; j_gene: TRBJ2-1; CDR3nt: TGTGCCAGCAGCCTTACCGGGACTAGCGCCAATGAGCAGTTCTTC; CDR3aa: CASSLTGTSANEQFF
d_gene: .; v_gene: TRBV14; abundance: .; j_gene: TRBJ1-2; CDR3nt: TGTGCCAGCGGCACATCTGGCTATGGCTACACCTTC; CDR3aa: CASGTSGYGYTF
d_gene: .; v_gene: TRBV12-3/TRBV12-4; abundance: .; j_gene: TRBJ1-2; CDR3nt: TGTGCCAGCAGTTCGGGCCGCTCGATGGGCTACACCTTC; CDR3aa: CASSSGRSMGYTF
d_gene: .; v_gene: TRBV7-2; abundance: many; j_gene: TRBJ1-2; CDR3nt: TGTGCCAGCAGCATCAGGGGATTAGCTAACTATGGCTACACCTTC; CDR3aa: CASSIRGLANYGYTF
d_gene: .; v_gene: TRBV9; abundance: .; j_gene: TRBJ2-6; CDR3nt: TGTGCCAGCAGCGGTCGACAGGACTCTGGGGCCAACGTCCTGACTTTC; CDR3aa: CASSGRQDSGANVLTF
d_gene: .; v_gene: TRBV6-6; abundance: once; j_gene: TRBJ1-5; CDR3nt: TGTGCCAGCAGCCTCCGGAGCCAAGGAAGCAATCAGCCCCAGCATTTT; CDR3aa: CASSLRSQGSNQPQHF
d_gene: .; v_gene: TRBV30; abundance: .; j_gene: TRBJ2-7; CDR3nt: TGTGCCCTCAGTCAGGGATGGCTCAACGAGCAGTACTTC; CDR3aa: CALSQGWLNEQYF
d_gene: TRBD2; v_gene: TRBV20-1; abundance: few; j_gene: TRBJ2-5; CDR3nt: TGCAGTTTCCGGGGGTCTAGCGGGGGGGCCAGAGAGACCCAGTACTTC; CDR3aa: CSFRGSSGGARETQYF
d_gene: TRBD1; v_gene: TRBV19; abundance: .; j_gene: TRBJ2-7; CDR3nt: TGTGCCAGTAGTATAGCCAGGGGGCAATACGAGCAGTACTTC; CDR3aa: CASSIARGQYEQYF
d_gene: .; v_gene: TRBV12-3/TRBV12-4; abundance: few; j_gene: TRBJ1-1; CDR3nt: TGTGCCAGCAGTAGTCAGATGGGGTTTGCAGAAGCTTTCTTT; CDR3aa: CASSSQMGFAEAFF
d_gene: .; v_gene: TRBV19; abundance: .; j_gene: TRBJ2-2; CDR3nt: TGCGCCAGTAGTATTGGGGACTTCGCGAACACCGGGGAGCTGTTTTTT; CDR3aa: CASSIGDFANTGELFF
d_gene: .; v_gene: TRBV10-3; abundance: .; j_gene: TRBJ2-5; CDR3nt: TGTGCCATCAGTGAGTCCCGGGACTCCGAAGAAACCCAGTACTTC; CDR3aa: CAISESRDSEETQYF
d_gene: .; v_gene: TRBV29-1; abundance: .; j_gene: TRBJ1-1; CDR3nt: TGCAGCGTTGAAACGGCAGGGAACAGGGATGGTGAAGCTTTCTTT; CDR3aa: CSVETAGNRDGEAFF
d_gene: .; v_gene: TRBV7-3; abundance: once; j_gene: TRBJ2-3; CDR3nt: TGTGCCAGCAGCTCCATCGGGCGGGGAGATACGCAGTATTTT; CDR3aa: CASSSIGRGDTQYF
d_gene: .; v_gene: TRBV6-2/TRBV6-3; abundance: .; j_gene: TRBJ2-6; CDR3nt: TGTGCCAGCAGCTTCGATATGGACAAACACTCTGGGGCCAACGTCCTGACTTTC; CDR3aa: CASSFDMDKHSGANVLTF
d_gene: .; v_gene: TRBV7-2; abundance: .; j_gene: TRBJ2-2; CDR3nt: TGTGCCAGCAGCTTAGGGCTCGGCGCCGGGGAGCTGTTTTTT; CDR3aa: CASSLGLGAGELFF
d_gene: TRBD2; v_gene: TRBV9; abundance: .; j_gene: TRBJ2-5; CDR3nt: TGTGCCAGCAGCGTAGAACTAGCGGGCAATCAAGAGACCCAGTACTTC; CDR3aa: CASSVELAGNQETQYF
d_gene: TRBD2; v_gene: TRBV5-1; abundance: many; j_gene: TRBJ2-1; CDR3nt: TGCGCCAGCAGTACAGGGACTAGCGGGGGGGATAATGAGCAGTTCTTC; CDR3aa: CASSTGTSGGDNEQFF
d_gene: .; v_gene: TRBV11-2; abundance: .; j_gene: TRBJ1-2; CDR3nt: TGTGCCAGCAGCTTAGGGGAGAACGGACCCTATGGCTACACCTTC; CDR3aa: CASSLGENGPYGYTF
d_gene: TRBD2; v_gene: TRBV7-3; abundance: .; j_gene: TRBJ2-3; CDR3nt: TGTGCCAGCAGCTTAACTCCCAGCGGGGGGGAAAGAAAGTATTTT; CDR3aa: CASSLTPSGGERKYF
d_gene: TRBD2; v_gene: TRBV2; abundance: many; j_gene: TRBJ2-3; CDR3nt: TGTGCCCCGGGGGCACTAGCGGGGGGACGCGCAGATACGCAGTATTTT; CDR3aa: CAPGALAGGRADTQYF
d_gene: .; v_gene: TRBV5-5; abundance: .; j_gene: TRBJ2-7; CDR3nt: TGTGCCAGCAGCTCCTCAGGAGACTTAAGATCCTACGAGCAGTACTTC; CDR3aa: CASSSSGDLRSYEQYF
d_gene: .; v_gene: TRBV5-4; abundance: few; j_gene: TRBJ1-1; CDR3nt: TGTGCCAGCAGTTTGCGAGGGATAAGGGGAACTGAAGCTTTCTTT; CDR3aa: CASSLRGIRGTEAFF
d_gene: TRBD2; v_gene: TRBV12-3/TRBV12-4; abundance: .; j_gene: TRBJ2-1; CDR3nt: TGTGCCAGCAGTTCGGCCACTAGCGGGGGGGCCAATGAGCAGTTCTTC; CDR3aa: CASSSATSGGANEQFF
d_gene: .; v_gene: TRBV6-6; abundance: few; j_gene: TRBJ2-1; CDR3nt: TGTGCCAGCAGTCACCGACAGGAGCAGTTCTTC; CDR3aa: CASSHRQEQFF
d_gene: TRBD2; v_gene: TRBV7-2; abundance: .; j_gene: TRBJ2-3; CDR3nt: TGTGCCAGCAGTATGGGGCGGGGGGGGGGAGGGCAGTATTTT; CDR3aa: CASSMGRGGGGQYF
d_gene: .; v_gene: TRBV3-1; abundance: .; j_gene: TRBJ2-7; CDR3nt: TGTGCCAGCAGCCAAGCTCAAGGGCACGAGCAGTACTTC; CDR3aa: CASSQAQGHEQYF
d_gene: .; v_gene: TRBV6-2/TRBV6-3; abundance: few; j_gene: TRBJ2-1; CDR3nt: TGTGCCAGCAGTTACCCGGACAGGACTAGATACAATGAGCAGTTCTTC; CDR3aa: CASSYPDRTRYNEQFF
d_gene: .; v_gene: TRBV7-9; abundance: once; j_gene: TRBJ1-2; CDR3nt: TGTGCCAGCAGCTTAGGGTACCCCGGGGGAAACTATCGCTACACCTTC; CDR3aa: CASSLGYPGGNYRYTF
d_gene: .; v_gene: TRBV7-2; abundance: few; j_gene: TRBJ2-3; CDR3nt: TGTGCCAGCAGCTTAAACCCCCGTGATACGCAGTATTTT; CDR3aa: CASSLNPRDTQYF
d_gene: .; v_gene: TRBV7-9; abundance: few; j_gene: TRBJ1-1; CDR3nt: TGTGCCAGTGGAAGCACTGAAGCTTTCTTT; CDR3aa: CASGSTEAFF
d_gene: TRBD1; v_gene: TRBV6-5; abundance: few; j_gene: TRBJ1-1; CDR3nt: TGTGCCAGCAACGACAGGGAGGGGACTGAAGCTTTCTTT; CDR3aa: CASNDREGTEAFF
d_gene: TRBD1; v_gene: TRBV7-3; abundance: many; j_gene: TRBJ2-5; CDR3nt: TGTGCCAGCAGCTTAGGGACAGGGTTTCAAGAGACCCAGTACTTC; CDR3aa: CASSLGTGFQETQYF
d_gene: .; v_gene: TRBV6-5; abundance: few; j_gene: TRBJ2-7; CDR3nt: TGTGCCAGCAGTTCCGGGACTTCTGTATACGAGCAGTACTTC; CDR3aa: CASSSGTSVYEQYF
d_gene: .; v_gene: TRBV18; abundance: .; j_gene: TRBJ2-5; CDR3nt: TGTGCCAGCTCACCAAGGAGTGGGGTCCAAGAGACCCAGTACTTC; CDR3aa: CASSPRSGVQETQYF
d_gene: TRBD1; v_gene: TRBV7-2; abundance: many; j_gene: TRBJ2-7; CDR3nt: TGTGCCAGCAGCGCGAGGACAGGGGGCTACGAGCAGTACTTC; CDR3aa: CASSARTGGYEQYF
d_gene: .; v_gene: TRBV12-5; abundance: few; j_gene: TRBJ1-4; CDR3nt: TGTGCTAGTGGATCGGAGAATGAAAAACTGTTTTTT; CDR3aa: CASGSENEKLFF
d_gene: TRBD1; v_gene: TRBV7-2; abundance: many; j_gene: TRBJ2-7; CDR3nt: TGTGCCAGCAGCGTTAACAGGGGTTCCTCCTCTGCGTACGAGCAGTACTTC; CDR3aa: CASSVNRGSSSAYEQYF